These 10 T cell receptor beta chains came from one sample sequenced in a study of shared clonotypes between healthy human individuals. Naive CD8 cells lacked CD45RO and underwent positive selection for CCR7, leaving out terminally differentiated effector memory CD45RA+ cells. Produced via immunoSEQ multiplex PCR; TCRdb's table is partial and in-frame only. The sample lists more than 600,000 clones, roughly nine tenths occurring once. Input material: naive CD8+ T cells sorted from blood. These receptors all stem from a young man in good health.

The gene calls are TRBV19 and TRBJ2-3, with 9 nucleotides matching TRBD2. The germline V gene has CDR1 LNHDA and CDR2 SQIVND (reference sequence). Losses at the gene ends were 0 bases for V and 5 bases for J; bases not matched to a gene: 9. The CDR3 extends over 17 amino acids. The CDR3 DNA is TGTGCCAGTAGTATAGATTCCGGGACTAGCCCTAGAGATACGCAGTATTTT. Amino acids: CASSIDSGTSPRDTQYF.

The chain uses TRBV10-3 and TRBJ2-7; 7 bases align to TRBD2. The V gene end was trimmed by 6 bases and the J gene end by 3 bases; junction bases not matched to a gene: 11. The length of the CDR3 is 15 residues. Germline V CDR1 and CDR2: ENHRY, SYGVKD. The CDR3 DNA sequence: TGTGCCATCAGAGAGGTCGGGGAGGGCCTCTACGAGCAGTACTTC. Protein sequence: CAIREVGEGLYEQYF.

The V and J genes are TRBV7-9 and TRBJ2-7, with a weak D call TRBD1 (6 bases). This CDR3 contains 11 residues. Germline V CDR1 and CDR2: SEHNR, FQNEAQ (reference sequence). With 11 bases removed from V and 2 bases from J, the gap between germline ends came to 10 bases. In DNA, the CDR3 is TGTGCCTGGGACAACCCCTACGAGCAGTACTTC. Translated: CAWDNPYEQYF.

This chain joins TRBV4-3 and TRBJ2-7; the D call may be TRBD1 or TRBD2 (5 bases each). The germline V gene encodes CDR1 LGHNA and CDR2 YSLEER. The V end was cut by 1 base, the J end by 3 bases, with 13 bases between. The CDR3 is 15 amino acids. The CDR3 region is CASSQVVGTNYEQYF. The CDR3 coding sequence is TGCGCCAGCAGCCAAGTTGTCGGGACCAACTACGAGCAGTACTTC.

The gene calls are TRBV2 and TRBJ1-3; D call uncertain. CDR1 is SNHLY and CDR2 is FYNNEI in the germline V gene. Trimming left V 8 bases short and J 3 bases short, with 11 bases between. This CDR3 comprises 13 residues. The CDR3 coding sequence is TGTGCCAGCTCCTCTCTGGTTGGAAACACCATATATTTT. Protein: CASSSLVGNTIYF.

The chain joins TRBV30 to TRBJ2-1; D gene uncertain. Germline CDR1 reads GTSNPN; CDR2 reads SVGIG (reference sequence). Trimming took off 4 bases at V and 6 bases at J, with 10 bases between the two ends. CDR3 length equals 12 residues. As DNA, the CDR3 is TGTGCCTGGACTGGGTACTCCAATGAGCAGTTCTTC. It is translated as CAWTGYSNEQFF.

Turning to this clone: Other DNA sequences in the same sample also yield this CDR3. The gene calls are TRBV5-1 and TRBJ2-2, with TRBD1 matching over 7 bases. This CDR3 has 14 residues. V lost 0 bases and J lost 6; bases outside the gene matches: 2. Germline V gene lookup returns CDR1 SGHRS and CDR2 YFSETQ. The CDR3 nucleotides read TGCGCCAGCAGCTTGGAGGGGGCCGCCGGGGAGCTGTTTTTT. Translated: CASSLEGAAGELFF. Drawing the rest from reference TRBV5-1 and TRBJ2-2, the complete variable domain is KAGVTQTPRYLIKTRGQQVTLSCSPISGHRSVSWYQQTPGQGLQFLFEYFSETQRNKGNFPGRFSGRQFSNSRSEMNVSTLELGDSALYLCASSLEGAAGELFFGEGSRLTVL.

The rearrangement joins TRBV9 to TRBJ2-1; TRBD2 is a possible D gene (5 bases). CDR1 is SGDLS and CDR2 is YYNGEE in the germline V gene. Between the trimmed V and J ends, which lost 4 bases and 5 bases, there was a span of 19 bases. The CDR3 loop spans 16 amino acids. CDR3 bases: TGTGCCAGCAGCCCGGAGACACGAATCGGGGACAATGAGCAGTTCTTC. This encodes CASSPETRIGDNEQFF.

The CDR3 is CASSTQSGGFNTYEQYF. CDR3 sequence (DNA): TGTGCCAGTAGTACCCAGTCCGGCGGATTCAATACCTACGAGCAGTACTTC. The J gene is TRBJ2-7, the V gene TRBV19; D ambiguous. This CDR3 is built from 17 residues. V lost 4 bases and J 2 bases, leaving 21 bases between the germline ends. Germline-derived CDR1 and CDR2 are LNHDA and SQIVND (reference sequence). The entire variable domain, with the rest obtained from reference TRBV19 and TRBJ2-7, is as follows: DGGITQSPKYLFRKEGQNVTLSCEQNLNHDAMYWYRQDPGQGLRLIYYSQIVNDFQKGDIAEGYSVSREKKESFPLTVTSAQKNPTAFYLCASSTQSGGFNTYEQYFGPGTRLTVT.

The chain carries TRBV9 and TRBJ2-1, with 7 bases lining up with TRBD1. This CDR3 is 14 amino acids long. The ends lost 4 bases at V and 7 bases at J; junction bases unmatched: 8. Germline CDR1 SGDLS, CDR2 YYNGEE. CDR3 coding DNA: TGTGCCAGCAGCCTCCAGGGGGAGTCGAATGAGCAGTTCTTC. Translated, it gives CASSLQGESNEQFF.